This TCR beta chain was obtained from a study of blood T cell repertoires in COVID-19. In the study overall: From T cells, B-cell-depleted T cells, or PBMCs came the material, which was cDNA or gDNA.

The CDR3 spans 13 residues. Trimming stripped 3 bases from V and 5 bases from J, with 8 bases between. Germline values: CDR1 KGHSH, CDR2 LQKENI. Sequenced by immunoSEQ multiplex PCR; TCRdb stores in-frame clones only, minus some. The profile shows about 180,000 clones, approximately 87% of them singletons. The clonotype comes from a man aged 40-49 years with active or convalescent COVID-19. The chain recombines TRBV18 with TRBJ2-1; weak D call: TRBD2 (6 bases). Sequences were obtained from peripheral blood. CDR3 amino acids: CASSPGLNNEQFF. CDR3 DNA: TGTGCCAGCTCACCGGGACTTAACAATGAGCAGTTCTTC.